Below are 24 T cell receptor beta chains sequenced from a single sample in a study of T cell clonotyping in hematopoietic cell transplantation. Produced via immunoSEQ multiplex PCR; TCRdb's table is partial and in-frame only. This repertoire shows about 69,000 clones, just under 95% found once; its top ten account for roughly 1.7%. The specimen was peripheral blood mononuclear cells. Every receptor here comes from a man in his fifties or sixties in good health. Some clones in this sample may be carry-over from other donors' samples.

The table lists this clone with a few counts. CDR3 DNA: TGTGCCTGGAGAGGACTTTCAGGGGAGGGAAACACCATATATTTT. It translates to CAWRGLSGEGNTIYF. This chain joins TRBV30 and TRBJ1-3, with D perhaps matching TRBD1 (6 bases). The CDR3 consists of 15 residues. V was cut by 3 bases and J by 4 bases, with 16 bases left in between. Per germline, CDR1 GTSNPN and CDR2 SVGIG (reference sequence).

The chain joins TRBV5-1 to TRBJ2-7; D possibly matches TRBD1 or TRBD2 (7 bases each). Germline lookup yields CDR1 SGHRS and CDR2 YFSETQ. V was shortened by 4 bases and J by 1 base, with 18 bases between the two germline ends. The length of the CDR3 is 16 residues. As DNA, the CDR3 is TGCGCCAGCAGCCACCCCAGGGGGGGATCTTCCTACGAGCAGTACTTC. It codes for CASSHPRGGSSYEQYF. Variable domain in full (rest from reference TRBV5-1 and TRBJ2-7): KAGVTQTPRYLIKTRGQQVTLSCSPISGHRSVSWYQQTPGQGLQFLFEYFSETQRNKGNFPGRFSGRQFSNSRSEMNVSTLELGDSALYLCASSHPRGGSSYEQYFGPGTRLTVT.

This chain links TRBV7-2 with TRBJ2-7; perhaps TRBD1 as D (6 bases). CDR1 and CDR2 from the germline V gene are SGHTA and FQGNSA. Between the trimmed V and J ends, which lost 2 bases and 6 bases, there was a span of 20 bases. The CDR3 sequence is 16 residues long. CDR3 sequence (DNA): TGTGCCAGCAGCTTAAGGAGCCAGGGGTTACCCCTCGAGCAGTACTTC. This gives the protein CASSLRSQGLPLEQYF.

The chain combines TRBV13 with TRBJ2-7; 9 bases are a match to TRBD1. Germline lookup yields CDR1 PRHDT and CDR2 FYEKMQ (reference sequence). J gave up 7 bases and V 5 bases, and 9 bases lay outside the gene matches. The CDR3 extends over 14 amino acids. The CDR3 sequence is CASSPGQGLGEQYF. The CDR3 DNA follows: TGTGCCAGCAGCCCCGGACAGGGGCTAGGTGAGCAGTACTTC.

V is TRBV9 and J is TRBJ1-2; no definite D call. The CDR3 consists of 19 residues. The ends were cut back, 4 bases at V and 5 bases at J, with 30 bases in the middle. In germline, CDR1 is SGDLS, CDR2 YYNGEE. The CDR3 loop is CASSTDKDGNVWSDYGYTF. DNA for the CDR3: TGTGCCAGCAGCACCGACAAAGACGGAAACGTTTGGTCCGATTATGGCTACACCTTC.

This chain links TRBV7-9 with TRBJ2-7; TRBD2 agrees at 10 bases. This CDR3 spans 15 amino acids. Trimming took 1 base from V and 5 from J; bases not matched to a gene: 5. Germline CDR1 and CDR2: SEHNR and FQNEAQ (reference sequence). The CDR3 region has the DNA TGTGCCAGCAGCTTAGGGAGCGGGGGGGTGGACGAGCAGTACTTC. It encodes CASSLGSGGVDEQYF.

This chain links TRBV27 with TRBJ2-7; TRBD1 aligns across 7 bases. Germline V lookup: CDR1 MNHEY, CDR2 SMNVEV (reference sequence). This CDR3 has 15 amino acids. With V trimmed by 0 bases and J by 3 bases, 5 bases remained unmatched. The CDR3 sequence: CASSLSGQGDYEQYF. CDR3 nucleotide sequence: TGTGCCAGCAGTTTATCGGGTCAGGGGGACTACGAGCAGTACTTC.

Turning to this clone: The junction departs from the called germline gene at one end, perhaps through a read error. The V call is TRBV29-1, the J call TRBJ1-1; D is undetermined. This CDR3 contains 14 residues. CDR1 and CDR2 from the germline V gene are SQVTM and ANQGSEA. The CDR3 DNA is TGCAGCGTTGAAGATGTAAGAGGGAACGCTGAAGCTTTCTTT. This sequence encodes CSVEDVRGNAEAFF.

The CDR3 DNA is TGTGCCAGCGAAGGCGGGCTAGCAGGCACAGATACGCAGTATTTT. This sequence encodes CASEGGLAGTDTQYF. This rearrangement joins TRBV6-6 to TRBJ2-3, with a weak D call TRBD2 (5 bases). The CDR3 has 15 amino acids. Germline loops: CDR1 MNHNY, CDR2 SVGAGI (reference sequence). Trimming cost V 8 bases and J 1 base, with 16 bases left between them.

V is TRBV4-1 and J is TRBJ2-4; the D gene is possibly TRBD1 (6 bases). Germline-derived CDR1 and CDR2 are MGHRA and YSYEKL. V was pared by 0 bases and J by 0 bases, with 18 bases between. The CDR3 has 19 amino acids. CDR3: CASSQESTGLNLAKNIQYF. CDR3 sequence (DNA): TGCGCCAGCAGCCAAGAGTCGACAGGACTCAACTTAGCCAAAAACATTCAGTACTTC.

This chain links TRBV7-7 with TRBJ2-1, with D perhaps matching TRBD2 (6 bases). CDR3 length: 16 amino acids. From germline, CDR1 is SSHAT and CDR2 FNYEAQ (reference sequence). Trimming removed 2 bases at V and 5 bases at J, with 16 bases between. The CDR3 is CASSLLGTSGHNEQFF. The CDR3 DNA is TGTGCCAGCAGCTTATTAGGGACTTCCGGACACAATGAGCAGTTCTTC.

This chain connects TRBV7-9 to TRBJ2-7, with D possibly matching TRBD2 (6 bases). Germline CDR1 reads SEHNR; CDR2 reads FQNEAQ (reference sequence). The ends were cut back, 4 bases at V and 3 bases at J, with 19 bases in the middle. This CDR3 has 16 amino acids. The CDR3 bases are TGTGCCAGCAGCTCAAACCTTCGCGGGACGGACTACGAGCAGTACTTC. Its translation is CASSSNLRGTDYEQYF.

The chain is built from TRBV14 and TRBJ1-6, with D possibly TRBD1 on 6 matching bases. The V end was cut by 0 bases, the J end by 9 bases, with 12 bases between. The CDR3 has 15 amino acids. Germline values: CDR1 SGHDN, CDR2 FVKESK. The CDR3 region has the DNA TGTGCCAGCAGCCAAGATCCCCAGGGGATTTCACCCCTCCACTTT. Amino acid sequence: CASSQDPQGISPLHF.

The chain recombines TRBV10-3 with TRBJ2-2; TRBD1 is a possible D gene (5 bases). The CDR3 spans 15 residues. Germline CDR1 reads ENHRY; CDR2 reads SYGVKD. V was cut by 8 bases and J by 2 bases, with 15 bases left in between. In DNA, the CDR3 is TGTGCCATCGGGTCGACAGAAAAAAACACCGGGGAGCTGTTTTTT. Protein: CAIGSTEKNTGELFF.

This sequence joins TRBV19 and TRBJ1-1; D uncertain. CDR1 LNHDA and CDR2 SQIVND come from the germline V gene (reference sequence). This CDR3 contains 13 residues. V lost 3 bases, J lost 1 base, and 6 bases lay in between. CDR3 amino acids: CASSITSNTEAFF. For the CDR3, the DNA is TGTGCCAGTAGTATCACCTCGAACACTGAAGCTTTCTTT.

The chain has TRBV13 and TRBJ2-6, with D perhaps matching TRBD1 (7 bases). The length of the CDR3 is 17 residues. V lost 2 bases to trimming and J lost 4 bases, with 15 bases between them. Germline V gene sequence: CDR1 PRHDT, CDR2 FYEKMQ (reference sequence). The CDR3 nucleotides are TGTGCCAGCAGCTTAACTCACAGGGGAGGAGGGGCCAACGTCCTGACTTTC. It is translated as CASSLTHRGGGANVLTF. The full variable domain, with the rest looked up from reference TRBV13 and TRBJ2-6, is AAGVIQSPRHLIKEKRETATLKCYPIPRHDTVYWYQQGPGQDPQFLISFYEKMQSDKGSIPDRFSAQQFSDYHSELNMSSLELGDSALYFCASSLTHRGGGANVLTFGAGSRLTVL.

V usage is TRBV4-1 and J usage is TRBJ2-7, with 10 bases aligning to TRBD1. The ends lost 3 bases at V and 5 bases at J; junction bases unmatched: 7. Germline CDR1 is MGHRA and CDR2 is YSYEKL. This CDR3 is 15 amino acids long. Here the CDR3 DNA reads TGCGCCAGCAGCCAGAGACAGGGGGCTGGCCACGAGCAGTACTTC. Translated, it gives CASSQRQGAGHEQYF.

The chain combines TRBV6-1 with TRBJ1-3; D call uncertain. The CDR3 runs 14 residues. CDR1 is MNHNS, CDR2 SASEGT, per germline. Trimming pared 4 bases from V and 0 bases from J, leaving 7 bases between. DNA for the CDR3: TGTGCCAGCAGTGTAGGGAACTCTGGAAACACCATATATTTT. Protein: CASSVGNSGNTIYF.

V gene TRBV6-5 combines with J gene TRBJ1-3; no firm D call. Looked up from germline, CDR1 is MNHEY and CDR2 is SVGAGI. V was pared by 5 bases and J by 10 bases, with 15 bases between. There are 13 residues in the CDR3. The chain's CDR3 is CASSNTFGGTIYF. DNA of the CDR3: TGTGCCAGCAGTAATACGTTTGGAGGGACCATATATTTT.

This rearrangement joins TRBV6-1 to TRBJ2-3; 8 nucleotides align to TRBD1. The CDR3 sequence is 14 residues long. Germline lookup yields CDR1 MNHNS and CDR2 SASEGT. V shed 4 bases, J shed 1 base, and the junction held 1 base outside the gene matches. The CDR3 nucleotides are TGTGCCAGCAGTGCAGGGGGCGGCACAGATACGCAGTATTTT. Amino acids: CASSAGGGTDTQYF.

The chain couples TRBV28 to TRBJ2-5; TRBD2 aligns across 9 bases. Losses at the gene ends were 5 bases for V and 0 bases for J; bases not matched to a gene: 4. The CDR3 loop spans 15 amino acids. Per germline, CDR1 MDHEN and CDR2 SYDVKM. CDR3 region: CASSPSGRNQETQYF. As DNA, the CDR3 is TGTGCCAGCAGTCCGAGCGGGAGGAACCAAGAGACCCAGTACTTC.

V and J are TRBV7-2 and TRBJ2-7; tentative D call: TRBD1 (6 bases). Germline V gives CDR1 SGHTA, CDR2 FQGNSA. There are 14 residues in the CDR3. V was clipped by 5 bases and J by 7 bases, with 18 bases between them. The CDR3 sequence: CASSGTYPSVEQYF. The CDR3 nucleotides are TGTGCCAGCAGCGGGACATACCCCTCGGTTGAGCAGTACTTC.

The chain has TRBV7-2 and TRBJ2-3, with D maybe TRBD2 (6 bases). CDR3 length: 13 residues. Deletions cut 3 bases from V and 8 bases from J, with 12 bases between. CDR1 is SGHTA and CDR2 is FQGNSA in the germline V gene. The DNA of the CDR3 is TGTGCCAGCAGCTTGGGGACCGGGGGTACGCAGTATTTT. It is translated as CASSLGTGGTQYF.

CDR3 protein: CASSDHGVAGVETQYF. As DNA, the CDR3 is TGTGCCAGCAGCGACCACGGGGTAGCGGGAGTAGAGACCCAGTACTTC. The chain has TRBV9 and TRBJ2-5; TRBD2 matches at 9 bases. Germline V gene sequence: CDR1 SGDLS, CDR2 YYNGEE. J was trimmed by 4 bases and V by 3 bases; bases with no gene match: 10. The CDR3 runs 16 residues.